This T cell receptor (beta chain) is drawn from a study of T cells in Graves' hyperthyroidism and ophthalmopathy. Trimming cost V 3 bases and J 7 bases, with 13 bases left between them. The CDR3 consists of 15 residues. Germline CDR1 and CDR2: LGHDT and YNNKEL (reference sequence). It was RNA transcripts that yielded the amplified TCR beta CDR3 regions. Researchers ran a first-round RT-PCR on the TCR CDR3 using the HTBI primer set. TCRdb re-called the multiplex PCR reads with MiXCR, one entry per CDR3 protein. The profile shows more than 350,000 distinct CDR3 sequences, roughly 15% of them singletons.

The chain links TRBV3-1 to TRBJ1-6, with D possibly TRBD1 on 5 matching bases. Sequencing used blood. The sequence was collected from a woman in her 30s with Graves' ophthalmopathy. The CDR3 nucleotides read TGTGCCAGCAGCCAGGGGGGAAAGGAAAATTCACCCCTCCACTTT. Protein sequence: CASSQGGKENSPLHF.